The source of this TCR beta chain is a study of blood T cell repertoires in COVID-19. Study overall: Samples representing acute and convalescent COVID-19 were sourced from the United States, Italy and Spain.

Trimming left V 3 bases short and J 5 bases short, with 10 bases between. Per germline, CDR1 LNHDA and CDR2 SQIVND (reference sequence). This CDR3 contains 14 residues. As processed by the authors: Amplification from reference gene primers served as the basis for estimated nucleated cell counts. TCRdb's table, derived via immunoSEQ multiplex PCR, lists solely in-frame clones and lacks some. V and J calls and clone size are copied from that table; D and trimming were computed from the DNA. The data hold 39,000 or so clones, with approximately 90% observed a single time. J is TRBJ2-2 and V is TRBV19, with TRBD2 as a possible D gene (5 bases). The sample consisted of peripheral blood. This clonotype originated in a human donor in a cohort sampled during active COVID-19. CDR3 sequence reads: CASSISEKTGELFF. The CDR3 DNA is TGTGCCAGTAGTATTAGCGAGAAAACCGGGGAGCTGTTTTTT.